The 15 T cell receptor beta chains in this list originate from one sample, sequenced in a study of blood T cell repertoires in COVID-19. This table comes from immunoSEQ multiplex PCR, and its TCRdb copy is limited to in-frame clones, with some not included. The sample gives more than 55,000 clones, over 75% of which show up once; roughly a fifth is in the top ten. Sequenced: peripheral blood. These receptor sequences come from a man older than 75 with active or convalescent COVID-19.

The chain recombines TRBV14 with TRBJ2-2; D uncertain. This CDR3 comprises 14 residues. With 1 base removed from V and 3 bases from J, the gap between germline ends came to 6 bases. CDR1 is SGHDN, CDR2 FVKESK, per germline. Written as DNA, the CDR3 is TGTGCCAGCAGCCAAGGGAGATACACCGGGGAGCTGTTTTTT. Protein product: CASSQGRYTGELFF.

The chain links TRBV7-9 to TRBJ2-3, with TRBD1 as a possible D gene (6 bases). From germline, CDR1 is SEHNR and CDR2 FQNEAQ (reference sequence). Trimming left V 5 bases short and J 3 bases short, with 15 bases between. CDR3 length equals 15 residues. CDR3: CASSNRAGITDTQYF. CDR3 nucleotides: TGTGCCAGCAGCAACAGGGCAGGGATAACAGATACGCAGTATTTT.

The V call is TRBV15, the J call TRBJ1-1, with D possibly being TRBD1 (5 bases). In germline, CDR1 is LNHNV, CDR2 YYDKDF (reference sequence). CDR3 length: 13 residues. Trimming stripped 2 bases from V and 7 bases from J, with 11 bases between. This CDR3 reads CATSRRVGVEAFF. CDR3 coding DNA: TGTGCCACCAGCAGAAGAGTAGGGGTTGAAGCTTTCTTT.

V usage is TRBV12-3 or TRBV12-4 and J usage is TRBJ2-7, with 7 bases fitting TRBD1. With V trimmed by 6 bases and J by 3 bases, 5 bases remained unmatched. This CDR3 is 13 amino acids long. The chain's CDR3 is CASSPRTGYEQYF. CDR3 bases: TGTGCCAGCAGCCCTAGGACAGGCTACGAGCAGTACTTC.

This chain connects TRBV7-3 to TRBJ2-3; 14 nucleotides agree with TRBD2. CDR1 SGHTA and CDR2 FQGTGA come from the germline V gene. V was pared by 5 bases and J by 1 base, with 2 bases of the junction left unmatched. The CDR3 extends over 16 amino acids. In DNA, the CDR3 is TGTGCCAGCAGCATGGGACTAGCGGGAGGCACAGATACGCAGTATTTT. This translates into CASSMGLAGGTDTQYF.

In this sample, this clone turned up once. CDR3 sequence (DNA): TGTGCCAGCAGCCGCTCCGGGGCAACTAATGAAAAACTGTTTTTT. It is translated as CASSRSGATNEKLFF. The chain uses TRBV7-2 and TRBJ1-4; no definite D call. CDR1 SGHTA and CDR2 FQGNSA come from the germline V gene. V shed 5 bases and J shed 0 bases, with 10 bases lying between them. The CDR3 is 15 residues long.

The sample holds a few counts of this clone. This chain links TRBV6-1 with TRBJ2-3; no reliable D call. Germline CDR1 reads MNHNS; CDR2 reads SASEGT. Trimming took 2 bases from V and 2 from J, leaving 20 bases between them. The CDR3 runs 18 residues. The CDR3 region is CASSEWVGRQYFTDTQYF. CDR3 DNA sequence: TGTGCCAGCAGTGAATGGGTGGGCAGGCAGTATTTCACAGATACGCAGTATTTT.

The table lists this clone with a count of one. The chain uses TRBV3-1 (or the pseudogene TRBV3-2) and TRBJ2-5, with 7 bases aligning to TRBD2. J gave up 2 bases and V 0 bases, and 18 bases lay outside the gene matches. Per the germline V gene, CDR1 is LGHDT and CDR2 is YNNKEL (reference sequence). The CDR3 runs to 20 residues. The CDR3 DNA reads TGTGCCAGCAGCCAAGAAGGCGGAGCGGGAACCTATTTTGGGCAAGAGACCCAGTACTTC. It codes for CASSQEGGAGTYFGQETQYF.

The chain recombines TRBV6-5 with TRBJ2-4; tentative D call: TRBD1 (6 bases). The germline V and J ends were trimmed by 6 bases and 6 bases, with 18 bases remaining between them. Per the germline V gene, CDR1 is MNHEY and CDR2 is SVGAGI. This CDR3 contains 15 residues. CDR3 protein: CASRPIGDILNIQYF. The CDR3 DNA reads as TGTGCCAGCAGGCCTATTGGGGACATCCTAAACATTCAGTACTTC.

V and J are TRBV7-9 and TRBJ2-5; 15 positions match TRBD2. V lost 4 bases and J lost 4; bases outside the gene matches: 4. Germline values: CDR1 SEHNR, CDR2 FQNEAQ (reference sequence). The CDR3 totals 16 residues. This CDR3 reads CASSSRTSGGVETQYF. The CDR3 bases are TGTGCCAGCAGCTCTCGGACTAGCGGGGGGGTAGAGACCCAGTACTTC.

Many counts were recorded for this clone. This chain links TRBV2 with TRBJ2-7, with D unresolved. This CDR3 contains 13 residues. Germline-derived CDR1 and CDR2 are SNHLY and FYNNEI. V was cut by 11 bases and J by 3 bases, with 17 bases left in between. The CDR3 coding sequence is TGTGCCTCGCAGGCACACGCAAGCTACGAGCAGTACTTC. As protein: CASQAHASYEQYF. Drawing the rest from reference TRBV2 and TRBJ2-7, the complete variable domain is EPEVTQTPSHQVTQMGQEVILRCVPISNHLYFYWYRQILGQKVEFLVSFYNNEISEKSEIFDDQFSVERPDGSNFTLKIRSTKLEDSAMYFCASQAHASYEQYFGPGTRLTVT.

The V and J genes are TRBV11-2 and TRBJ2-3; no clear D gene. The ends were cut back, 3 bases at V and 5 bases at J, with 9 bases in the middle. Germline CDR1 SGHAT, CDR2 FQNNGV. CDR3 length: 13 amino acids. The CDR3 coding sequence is TGTGCCAGCAGCTTGATGGCCCTAGATACGCAGTATTTT. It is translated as CASSLMALDTQYF.

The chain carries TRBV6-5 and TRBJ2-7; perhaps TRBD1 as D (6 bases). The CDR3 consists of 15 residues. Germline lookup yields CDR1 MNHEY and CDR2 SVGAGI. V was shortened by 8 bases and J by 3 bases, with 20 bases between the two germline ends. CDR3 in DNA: TGTGCCAGCCATAACGTGCAGGGGATTGTCTACGAGCAGTACTTC. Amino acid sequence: CASHNVQGIVYEQYF.

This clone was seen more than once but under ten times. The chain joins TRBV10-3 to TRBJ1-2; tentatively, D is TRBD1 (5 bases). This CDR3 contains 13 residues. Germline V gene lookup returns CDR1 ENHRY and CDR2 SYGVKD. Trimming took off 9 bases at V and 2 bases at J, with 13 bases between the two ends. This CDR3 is CAIWGGGNYGYTF. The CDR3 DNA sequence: TGTGCCATTTGGGGCGGGGGGAACTATGGCTACACCTTC.

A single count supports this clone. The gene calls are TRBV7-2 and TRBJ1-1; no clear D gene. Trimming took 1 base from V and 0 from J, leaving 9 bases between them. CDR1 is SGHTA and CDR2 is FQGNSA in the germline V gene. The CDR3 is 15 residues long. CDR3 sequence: CASSLDVSLNTEAFF. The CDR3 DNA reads TGTGCCAGCAGCTTAGACGTCAGTTTGAACACTGAAGCTTTCTTT.